Below are 18 T cell receptor beta chains sequenced from a single sample in a study of blood T cell repertoires in COVID-19. Here immunoSEQ multiplex PCR was the method, and the copy in TCRdb shows in-frame clones only, minus some. This table holds over 150,000 clones, about 88% found once. The sequencing input was PBMCs or T cells enriched from blood (not recorded which). These receptors all come from a man aged 45-60 years who had recovered from COVID-19.

This clone was recorded once. The rearrangement uses TRBV5-1 and TRBJ2-3; TRBD2 matches 7 bases. J gave up 0 bases and V 4 bases, and 5 bases lay outside the gene matches. CDR3 length: 15 amino acids. Germline values: CDR1 SGHRS, CDR2 YFSETQ. CDR3 protein: CASSRSGGSTDTQYF. In DNA form, the CDR3 reads TGCGCCAGCAGCCGGTCGGGGGGTAGCACAGATACGCAGTATTTT.

The V gene is TRBV5-4, the J gene TRBJ2-1; 9 bases agree with TRBD2. Per germline, CDR1 SGHNT and CDR2 YYREEE (reference sequence). This CDR3 is 15 amino acids long. V lost 4 bases, J lost 4 bases, and 6 bases stayed unmatched. The CDR3 here is CASSQRTSVYNEQFF. CDR3 in DNA: TGTGCCAGCAGCCAAAGGACTAGCGTTTACAATGAGCAGTTCTTC.

The V and J genes are TRBV4-1 and TRBJ1-6, with 9 bases fitting TRBD1. The CDR3 sequence is 16 residues long. CDR1 and CDR2 (germline): MGHRA, YSYEKL. Trimming at V came to 0 bases and at J to 7 bases, leaving 4 bases not matched to a gene. In DNA form, the CDR3 reads TGCGCCAGCAGCCAAGACAACAGGGGGCTCAATTCACCCCTCCACTTT. This translates into CASSQDNRGLNSPLHF.

The chain is built from TRBV6-5 and TRBJ2-1; 12 nucleotides line up with TRBD2. The CDR3 length is 14 residues. Germline V gene data show CDR1 as MNHEY and CDR2 as SVGAGI. CDR3 region: CASGLAGGSNGQFF. CDR3 DNA sequence: TGTGCAAGCGGGCTAGCGGGGGGGAGTAACGGGCAGTTCTTC.

J is TRBJ2-1 and V is TRBV6-2 or TRBV6-3, with TRBD1 matching over 9 bases. The germline CDR1 and CDR2 sequences are MNHEY and SVGEGT. This CDR3 contains 15 residues. Trimming took 6 bases from V and 1 from J; bases not matched to a gene: 4. The CDR3 bases are TGTGCCAGCAGCTGGGGACAGGGTTCCTACAATGAGCAGTTCTTC. It encodes CASSWGQGSYNEQFF.

This clone showed up just a few times. The gene calls are TRBV11-3 and TRBJ2-2, with 8 bases lining up with TRBD1. Germline trimming cut 5 bases from V and 6 bases from J; bases unmatched to any gene: 2. The CDR3 has 13 amino acids. CDR1 and CDR2 from the germline V gene are SGHNT and YENEEA. The CDR3 DNA reads TGTGCCAGCAGCCAGGACAGGGCCGGGGAGCTGTTTTTT. It is translated as CASSQDRAGELFF. The full variable domain, rest sourced from reference TRBV11-3 and TRBJ2-2, is EAGVVQSPRYKIIEKKQPVAFWCNPISGHNTLYWYLQNLGQGPELLIRYENEEAVDDSQLPKDRFSAERLKGVDSTLKIQPAELGDSAVYLCASSQDRAGELFFGEGSRLTVL.

The rearrangement uses TRBV6-5 and TRBJ2-2; D not resolved. Trimming took 6 bases from V and 6 from J, leaving 11 bases between them. The CDR3 consists of 13 residues. CDR1 and CDR2 (germline): MNHEY, SVGAGI. CDR3 in DNA: TGTGCCAGCAGGCAAATCGCGGCCGGGGAGCTGTTTTTT. It codes for CASRQIAAGELFF.

V usage is TRBV19 and J usage is TRBJ1-1; maybe TRBD1 (6 bases). CDR1 is LNHDA, CDR2 SQIVND, per germline (reference sequence). V lost 11 bases to trimming and J lost 6 bases, with 13 bases between them. The CDR3 sequence is 11 residues long. CDR3 nucleotides: TGTGCCGTTGGGCGGGGGCCTGAAGCTTTCTTT. This codes for CAVGRGPEAFF.

On this clone: A read error may account for a junction end that differs from germline. The rearrangement joins TRBV7-7 to TRBJ2-3; 8 nucleotides align to TRBD1. Germline V gene lookup returns CDR1 SSHAT and CDR2 FNYEAQ (reference sequence). This CDR3 contains 15 residues. The CDR3 DNA reads as TGTGCTAGCAGCTTAGGTGACAGGGGTATTGATACGCAGTATTTT. Translated, it gives CASSLGDRGIDTQYF. Full variable domain (outside the CDR3, taken from reference TRBV7-7 and TRBJ2-3): GAGVSQSPRYKVTKRGQDVTLRCDPISSHATLYWYQQALGQGPEFLTYFNYEAQPDKSGLPSDRFSAERPEGSISTLTIQRTEQRDSAMYRCASSLGDRGIDTQYFGPGTRLTVL.

The J gene is TRBJ2-3, the V gene TRBV5-1, with a tentative D call TRBD1 (5 bases). Germline assignment: CDR1 SGHRS and CDR2 YFSETQ. There are 14 residues in the CDR3. The ends were cut back, 4 bases at V and 3 bases at J, with 12 bases in the middle. The CDR3 sequence: CASSAGQMTDTQYF. The CDR3 DNA follows: TGCGCCAGCAGCGCTGGACAAATGACAGATACGCAGTATTTT.

Written as DNA, the CDR3 is TGTGCCAGCAGCGTATCGGTACAGGGGAACAATGAGCAGTTCTTC. Protein: CASSVSVQGNNEQFF. The rearrangement joins TRBV9 to TRBJ2-1, with 7 bases identical to TRBD1. The CDR3 contains 15 residues. Germline-derived CDR1 and CDR2 are SGDLS and YYNGEE. V was pared by 1 base and J by 5 bases, with 6 bases of the junction left unmatched.

Concerning this clone itself: Other DNA sequences from this sample encode an identical CDR3 as well. The CDR3 DNA reads TGTGCCAGCTCACCGGGGACAGGGAACACTGAAGCTTTCTTT. Amino acids: CASSPGTGNTEAFF. The rearrangement links TRBV18 to TRBJ1-1; 8 bases fit TRBD1. V gave up 3 bases and J gave up 1 base; unmatched junction bases: 1. CDR1 KGHSH and CDR2 LQKENI come from the germline V gene. This CDR3 comprises 14 residues. The full variable domain, rest sourced from reference TRBV18 and TRBJ1-1, is NAGVMQNPRHLVRRRGQEARLRCSPMKGHSHVYWYRQLPEEGLKFMVYLQKENIIDESGMPKERFSAEFPKEGPSILRIQQVVRGDSAAYFCASSPGTGNTEAFFGQGTRLTVV.

The V call is TRBV19, the J call TRBJ2-4; D uncertain. Germline V CDR1 and CDR2: LNHDA, SQIVND (reference sequence). V was pared by 5 bases and J by 0 bases, with 8 bases between. The CDR3 is 14 amino acids. The DNA for the CDR3 is TGTGCCAGTAGTGCCGGTCTAGCCAAAAACATTCAGTACTTC. Translated, it gives CASSAGLAKNIQYF.

A single count supports this clone. The rearrangement uses TRBV3-1 (or the pseudogene TRBV3-2) and TRBJ2-7; TRBD2 aligns across 8 bases. V lost 3 bases, J lost 4 bases, and 8 bases stayed unmatched. Germline V gene sequence: CDR1 LGHDT, CDR2 YNNKEL (reference sequence). This CDR3 is built from 15 residues. CDR3 nucleotides: TGTGCCAGCAGCCATGACCCCGGGGGGGCTTACGAGCAGTACTTC. Its protein is CASSHDPGGAYEQYF.

This chain uses TRBV3-1 (or the pseudogene TRBV3-2) with TRBJ2-1; TRBD2 agrees at 13 bases. The CDR3 runs to 13 residues. With 8 bases clipped from V and 9 bases from J, the junction kept 4 bases outside the gene matches. Per germline, CDR1 LGHDT and CDR2 YNNKEL (reference sequence). CDR3 loop: CASGGTSGVEQFF. CDR3 coding DNA: TGTGCCAGCGGCGGGACTAGCGGGGTTGAGCAGTTCTTC.

The chain is built from TRBV19 and TRBJ1-1; 7 bases agree with TRBD1. Germline CDR1 LNHDA, CDR2 SQIVND (reference sequence). This CDR3 has 15 residues. V shed 6 bases, J shed 0 bases, and the junction held 7 bases outside the gene matches. This chain's CDR3 is CASRTGQTMNTEAFF. The CDR3 DNA follows: TGTGCCAGTAGGACAGGGCAGACCATGAACACTGAAGCTTTCTTT.

V is TRBV6-5 and J is TRBJ2-1; 7 bases match TRBD2. Germline CDR1 and CDR2: MNHEY and SVGAGI. The CDR3 length is 14 residues. With V trimmed by 7 bases and J by 7 bases, 10 bases remained unmatched. The CDR3 loop reads CASTSPGTINEQFF. CDR3 DNA sequence: TGTGCCAGCACCTCCCCCGGGACTATTAATGAGCAGTTCTTC.

The chain combines TRBV30 with TRBJ2-3; 9 bases match TRBD1. J gave up 1 base and V 5 bases, and 4 bases lay outside the gene matches. CDR3 length: 14 residues. CDR1 and CDR2 (germline): GTSNPN, SVGIG (reference sequence). The CDR3 nucleotides are TGTGCCTGGGGACAGGGGCAGGGCACAGATACGCAGTATTTT. Translated, it gives CAWGQGQGTDTQYF.